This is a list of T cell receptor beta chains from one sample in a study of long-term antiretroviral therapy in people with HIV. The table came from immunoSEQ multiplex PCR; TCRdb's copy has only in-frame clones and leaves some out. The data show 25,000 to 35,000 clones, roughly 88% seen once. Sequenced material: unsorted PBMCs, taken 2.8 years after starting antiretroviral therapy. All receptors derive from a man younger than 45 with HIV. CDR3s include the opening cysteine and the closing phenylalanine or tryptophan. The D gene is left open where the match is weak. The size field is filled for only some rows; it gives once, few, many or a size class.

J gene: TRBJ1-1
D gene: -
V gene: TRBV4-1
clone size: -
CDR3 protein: CASSHVFLNTEAFF
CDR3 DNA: TGCGCCAGCAGCCACGTGTTCTTGAACACTGAAGCTTTCTTT

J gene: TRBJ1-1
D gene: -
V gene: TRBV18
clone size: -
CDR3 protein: CASTYPGGEAFF
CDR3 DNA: TGTGCCAGCACTTATCCGGGAGGCGAAGCTTTCTTT

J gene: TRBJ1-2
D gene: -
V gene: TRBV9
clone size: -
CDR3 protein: CASSAKTAIPDGYTF
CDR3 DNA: TGTGCCAGCAGCGCAAAGACAGCGATCCCTGATGGCTACACCTTC

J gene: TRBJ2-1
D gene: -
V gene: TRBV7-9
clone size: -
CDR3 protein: CASSQGLYNEQFF
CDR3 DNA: TGTGCCAGCAGCCAAGGACTTTACAATGAGCAGTTCTTC

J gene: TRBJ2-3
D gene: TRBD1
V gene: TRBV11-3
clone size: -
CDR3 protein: CASSLGTGGVTDTQYF
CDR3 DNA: TGTGCCAGCAGCTTAGGTACAGGGGGCGTCACAGATACGCAGTATTTT

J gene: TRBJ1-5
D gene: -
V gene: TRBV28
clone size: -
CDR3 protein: CASSVERRPQHF
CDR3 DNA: TGTGCCAGCAGTGTCGAAAGACGGCCCCAGCATTTT

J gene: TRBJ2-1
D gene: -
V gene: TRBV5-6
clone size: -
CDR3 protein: CASSSEPAAYEQFF
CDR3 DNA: TGTGCCAGCAGCTCCGAACCAGCCGCCTATGAGCAGTTCTTC

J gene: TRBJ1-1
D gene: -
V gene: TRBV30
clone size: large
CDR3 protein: CAWSGDRRGKAFF
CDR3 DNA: TGTGCCTGGAGTGGTGATCGAAGGGGGAAAGCTTTCTTT

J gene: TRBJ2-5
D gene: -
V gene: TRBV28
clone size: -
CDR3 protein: CASSTSGPETQYF
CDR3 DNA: TGTGCCAGCAGTACCTCCGGTCCGGAGACCCAGTACTTC

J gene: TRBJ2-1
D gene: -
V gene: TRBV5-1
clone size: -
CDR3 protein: CASSLGQGGEQFF
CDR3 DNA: TGCGCCAGCAGCTTGGGGCAGGGCGGGGAGCAGTTCTTC

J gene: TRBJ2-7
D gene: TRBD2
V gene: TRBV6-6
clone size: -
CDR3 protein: CASTGTSGRAREQYF
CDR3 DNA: TGTGCCAGCACCGGGACTAGCGGGAGGGCGCGCGAGCAGTACTTC

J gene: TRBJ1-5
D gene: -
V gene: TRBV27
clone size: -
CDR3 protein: CASSPNRGNQPQHF
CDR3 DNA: TGTGCCAGCAGTCCAAACAGGGGCAATCAGCCCCAGCATTTT

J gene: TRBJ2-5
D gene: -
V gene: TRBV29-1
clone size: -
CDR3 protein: CSVEAETQYF
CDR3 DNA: TGCAGCGTTGAAGCGGAGACCCAGTACTTC

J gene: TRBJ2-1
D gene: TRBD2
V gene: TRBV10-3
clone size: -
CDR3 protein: CAISRTSESYNEQFF
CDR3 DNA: TGTGCCATCAGTCGTACTAGCGAGTCCTACAATGAGCAGTTCTTC

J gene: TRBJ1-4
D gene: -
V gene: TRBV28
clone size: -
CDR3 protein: CASSGTFNEKLFF
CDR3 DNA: TGTGCCAGCAGCGGGACTTTCAATGAAAAACTGTTTTTT

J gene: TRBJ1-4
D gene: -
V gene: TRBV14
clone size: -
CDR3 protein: CASRRTGNEKLFF
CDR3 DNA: TGTGCCAGCAGGCGGACGGGGAATGAAAAACTGTTTTTT

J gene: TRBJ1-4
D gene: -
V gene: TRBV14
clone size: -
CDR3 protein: CASSRGANEKLFF
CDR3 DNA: TGTGCCAGCAGTCGGGGGGCTAATGAAAAACTGTTTTTT

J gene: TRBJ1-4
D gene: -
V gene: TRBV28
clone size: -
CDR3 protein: CASSPSEKLFF
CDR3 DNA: TGTGCCAGCAGCCCTAGTGAAAAACTGTTTTTT

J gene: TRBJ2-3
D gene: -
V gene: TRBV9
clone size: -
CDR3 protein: CASSVAGSPADTQYF
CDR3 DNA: TGTGCCAGCAGCGTAGCTGGCAGCCCAGCAGATACGCAGTATTTT

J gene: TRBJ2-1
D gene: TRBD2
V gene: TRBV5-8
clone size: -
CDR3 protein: CASSALLAGGYNEQFF
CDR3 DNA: TGTGCCAGCAGCGCTTTACTAGCGGGAGGGTACAATGAGCAGTTCTTC

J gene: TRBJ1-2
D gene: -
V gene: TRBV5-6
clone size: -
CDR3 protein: CASSFQAYNYGYTF
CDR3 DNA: TGTGCCAGCAGCTTCCAGGCATACAACTATGGCTACACCTTC

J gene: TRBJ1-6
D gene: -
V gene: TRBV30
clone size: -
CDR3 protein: CAWSVPRGVADSPLHF
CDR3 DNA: TGTGCCTGGAGTGTACCCCGGGGGGTGGCGGATTCACCCCTCCACTTT

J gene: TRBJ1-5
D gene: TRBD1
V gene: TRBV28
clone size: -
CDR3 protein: CASSHGTGRNQPQHF
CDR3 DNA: TGTGCCAGCAGCCACGGGACAGGGAGGAATCAGCCCCAGCATTTT

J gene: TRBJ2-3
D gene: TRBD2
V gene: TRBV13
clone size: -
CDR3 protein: CASSLEASGVQDTQYF
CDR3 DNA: TGTGCCAGCAGCTTAGAGGCTAGCGGGGTACAAGATACGCAGTATTTT

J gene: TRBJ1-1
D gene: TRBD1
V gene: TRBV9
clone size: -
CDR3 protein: CASSVAVTGVKAFF
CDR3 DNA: TGTGCCAGCAGCGTAGCCGTGACAGGGGTTAAAGCTTTCTTT

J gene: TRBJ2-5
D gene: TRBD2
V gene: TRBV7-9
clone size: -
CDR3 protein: CASSLGGLAQETQYF
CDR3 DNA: TGTGCCAGCAGCTTAGGGGGACTAGCACAAGAGACCCAGTACTTC

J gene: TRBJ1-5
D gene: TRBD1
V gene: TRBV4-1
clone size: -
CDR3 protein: CASSRDRGLSQPQHF
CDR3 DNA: TGCGCCAGCAGCCGAGACAGGGGGCTATCTCAGCCCCAGCATTTT

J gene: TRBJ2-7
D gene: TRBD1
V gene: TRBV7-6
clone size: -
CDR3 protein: CASSSWTGESYEQYF
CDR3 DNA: TGTGCCAGCAGCTCCTGGACAGGGGAATCCTACGAGCAGTACTTC

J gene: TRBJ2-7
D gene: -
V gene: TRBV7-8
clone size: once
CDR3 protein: CASSPKGGLSYEQYF
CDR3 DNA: TGTGCCAGCAGCCCGAAAGGGGGGCTCTCCTACGAGCAGTACTTC

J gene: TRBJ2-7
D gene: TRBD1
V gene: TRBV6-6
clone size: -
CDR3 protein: CASSYGRTGVDEQYF
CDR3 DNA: TGTGCCAGCAGTTACGGAAGGACAGGGGTGGACGAGCAGTACTTC

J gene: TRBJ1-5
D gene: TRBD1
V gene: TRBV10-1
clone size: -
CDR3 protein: CASSESEGQHQPQHF
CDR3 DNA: TGCGCCAGCAGTGAGTCGGAGGGACAGCATCAGCCCCAGCATTTT

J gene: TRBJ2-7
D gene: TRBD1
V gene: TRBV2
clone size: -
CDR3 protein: CASQTGGDSEQYF
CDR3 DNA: TGTGCCAGTCAGACAGGGGGCGATTCCGAGCAGTACTTC

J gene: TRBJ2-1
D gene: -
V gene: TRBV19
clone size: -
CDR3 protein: CASTSRNFFSSYNEQFF
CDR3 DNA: TGTGCCAGTACCTCACGAAACTTCTTTAGCTCCTACAATGAGCAGTTCTTC

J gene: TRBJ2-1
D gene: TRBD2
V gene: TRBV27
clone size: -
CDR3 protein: CASSPPGLAGSQQFF
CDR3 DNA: TGTGCCAGCAGTCCCCCGGGACTAGCGGGCTCACAGCAGTTCTTC

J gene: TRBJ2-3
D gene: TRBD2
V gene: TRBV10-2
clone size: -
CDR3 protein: CASRLTSVNTDTQYF
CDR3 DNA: TGCGCCAGCAGGTTGACTAGCGTAAACACAGATACGCAGTATTTT

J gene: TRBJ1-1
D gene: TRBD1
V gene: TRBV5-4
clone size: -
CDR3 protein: CASSSNRGPTEAFF
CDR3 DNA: TGTGCCAGCAGCTCAAACAGGGGTCCCACTGAAGCTTTCTTT

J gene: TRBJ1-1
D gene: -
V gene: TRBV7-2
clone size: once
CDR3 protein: CASSLGGITEAFF
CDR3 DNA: TGTGCCAGCAGCTTAGGGGGCATCACTGAAGCTTTCTTT

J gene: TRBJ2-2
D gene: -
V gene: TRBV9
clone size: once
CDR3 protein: CASSVKASTFANTGELFF
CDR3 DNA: TGTGCCAGCAGCGTAAAAGCCAGTACGTTCGCGAACACCGGGGAGCTGTTTTTT

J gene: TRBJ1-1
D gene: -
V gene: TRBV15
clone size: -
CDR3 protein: CATSREGRQEAFF
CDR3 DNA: TGTGCCACCAGCAGAGAGGGGAGGCAGGAAGCTTTCTTT

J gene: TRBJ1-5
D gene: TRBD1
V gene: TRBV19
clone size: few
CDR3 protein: CASSVDRAVQPQHF
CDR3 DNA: TGTGCCAGTAGTGTGGACAGGGCCGTTCAGCCCCAGCATTTT

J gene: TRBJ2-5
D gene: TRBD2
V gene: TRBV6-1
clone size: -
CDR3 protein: CASSEIPFGAGGLLAQYF
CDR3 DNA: TGTGCCAGCAGTGAAATCCCCTTTGGGGCGGGGGGCCTGTTGGCCCAGTACTTC

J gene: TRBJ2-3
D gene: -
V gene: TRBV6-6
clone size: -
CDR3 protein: CANSPSGGRTDTQYF
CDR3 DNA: TGTGCCAACTCACCGTCGGGTGGTAGGACAGATACGCAGTATTTT

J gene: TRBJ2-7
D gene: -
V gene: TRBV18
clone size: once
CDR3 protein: CASSRDIRKGEQYF
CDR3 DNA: TGTGCCAGCTCACGGGACATCCGAAAGGGCGAGCAGTACTTC

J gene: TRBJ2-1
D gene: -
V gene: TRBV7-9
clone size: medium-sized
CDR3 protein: CASSPTVRRALLDEQFF
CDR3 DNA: TGTGCCAGCAGCCCAACGGTTAGGAGGGCCCTCTTAGATGAGCAGTTCTTC

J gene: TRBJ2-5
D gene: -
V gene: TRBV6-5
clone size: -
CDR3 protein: CASRSGETQYF
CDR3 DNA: TGTGCCAGCAGATCTGGAGAGACCCAGTACTTC

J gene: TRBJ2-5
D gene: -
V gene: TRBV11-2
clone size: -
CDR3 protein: CASSFRGETQYF
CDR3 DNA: TGTGCCAGCAGCTTCCGCGGGGAGACCCAGTACTTC

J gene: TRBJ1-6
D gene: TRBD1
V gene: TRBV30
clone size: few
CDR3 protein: CAWSVPRQGNSPLHF
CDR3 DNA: TGTGCCTGGAGTGTACCTCGACAGGGTAATTCACCCCTCCACTTT

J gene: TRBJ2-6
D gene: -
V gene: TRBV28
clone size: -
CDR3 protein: CASSLTSSGYGANVLTF
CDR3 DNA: TGTGCCAGCAGTTTAACTTCTTCGGGATATGGGGCCAACGTCCTGACTTTC

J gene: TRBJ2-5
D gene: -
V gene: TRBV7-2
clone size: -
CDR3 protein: CASSSQGRETQYF
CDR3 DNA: TGTGCCAGCAGTTCACAGGGTAGGGAGACCCAGTACTTC

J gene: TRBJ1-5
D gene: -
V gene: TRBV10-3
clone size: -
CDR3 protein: CAISGQPNQPQHF
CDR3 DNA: TGTGCCATATCCGGACAGCCAAATCAGCCCCAGCATTTT

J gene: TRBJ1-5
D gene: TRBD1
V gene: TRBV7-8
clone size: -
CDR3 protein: CASSLSRGQGRGNQPQHF
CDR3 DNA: TGTGCCAGCAGCTTATCTCGGGGACAGGGACGCGGGAATCAGCCCCAGCATTTT